This T cell receptor (beta chain) was recovered during a study of OX40 agonist ivuxolimab in advanced cancers. Study context: Ivuxolimab, an antibody that agonizes OX40 (CD134), was administered to the patients. One patient with hepatocellular carcinoma and two with cutaneous melanoma, three in all, had partial responses. General study findings and limits: Also present in some nonresponders was a low level of normalized T-cell clonal expansion.

This clone was recorded a few times. Its antigen is unidentified. V gave up 2 bases and J gave up 4 bases, with 9 bases separating them. CDR1 and CDR2 (germline): GTSNPN, SVGIG (reference sequence). The CDR3 is 13 residues long. TCRdb's table, derived via immunoSEQ multiplex PCR, lists solely in-frame clones and lacks some. The sample lists around 38,000 clones; approximately 82% were seen once. The J gene is TRBJ1-5, the V gene TRBV30; D call uncertain. The sequence was obtained from an adult with an advanced solid tumor such as melanoma, head and neck, liver or kidney cancer. Sequencing used CD4+ or CD8+ T cells sorted from blood, obtained in a trial of the OX40 agonist ivuxolimab. The CDR3, as DNA: TGTGCCTGGAGTCCGGCGGGGAATCAGCCCCAGCATTTT. Residues: CAWSPAGNQPQHF.